This is a list of T cell receptor beta chains from one sample in a study of shared clonotypes between healthy human individuals. Only in-frame clones appear in the TCRdb table, and some are missing; sequencing was by immunoSEQ multiplex PCR. This sample yields fewer than 650,000 clones, of which approximately 80% are seen a single time; 10% to 15% belongs to the top ten. The sample comprised PBMCs. The receptors derive from a woman aged 35 to 49 in good health. Some clones in this sample may be carry-over from other donors' samples. CDR3s include the opening cysteine and the closing phenylalanine or tryptophan. Fields, in order: clone size, D gene, V gene, J gene, CDR3 DNA, CDR3 protein. D genes are given only for firm matches. The listing skips clone size in some rows; elsewhere it reads once, few, many or a size class.

.	TRBD1	TRBV6-7	TRBJ2-5	TGTGCCAGCAGTCCTCCGGGACAGGCCTTGGAGACCCAGTACTTC	CASSPPGQALETQYF
once	.	TRBV29-1	TRBJ2-5	TGCAGCGCCACAGGGATTGGGGAGACCCAGTACTTC	CSATGIGETQYF
.	.	TRBV7-2	TRBJ2-2	TGTGCCAGCAGCCTTCGAGCCGGGGAGCTGTTTTTT	CASSLRAGELFF
.	TRBD1	TRBV6-5	TRBJ2-1	TGTGCCAGCAGTTACTCGGGACAGGGAAGGTACAATGAGCAGTTCTTC	CASSYSGQGRYNEQFF
once	TRBD2	TRBV5-1	TRBJ2-7	TGCGCCAGCAGCAGAACCGGGACTAGTGTTTACGAGCAGTACTTC	CASSRTGTSVYEQYF
.	.	TRBV18	TRBJ1-5	TGTGCCAGCTCACCCAATGGCGGGGGAGATCAGCCCCAGCATTTT	CASSPNGGGDQPQHF
many	TRBD2	TRBV28	TRBJ2-1	TGTGCCAGCAGGATTAGCGGGTTCAGCTCCTACAATGAGCAGTTCTTC	CASRISGFSSYNEQFF
.	.	TRBV19	TRBJ1-5	TGTGCCAGTACCTCGTTGAACGGGAGCAATCAGCCTCAGCATTTT	CASTSLNGSNQPQHF
.	.	TRBV30	TRBJ2-7	TGTGCCTGGAATCCCAGGCGGAGTCGCGAGCAGTACTTC	CAWNPRRSREQYF
.	.	TRBV7-9	TRBJ2-6	TGTGCCGTAACGAGATCCCCCGCTGATGCGGGGGCCAACGTCCTGACTTTC	CAVTRSPADAGANVLTF
few	.	TRBV29-1	TRBJ1-2	TGCAGCGTGGGGGTTTCGAGCGACTATGGCTACACCTTC	CSVGVSSDYGYTF
many	.	TRBV30	TRBJ1-6	TGTGCTCGCCAGACAGCTTCTTGGGATTCACCCCTCCACTTT	CARQTASWDSPLHF
once	.	TRBV11-1	TRBJ1-2	TGTGCCAGCAGCTTTAGTCGGGGGGCAGTTAGCTATGGCTACACCTTC	CASSFSRGAVSYGYTF
.	.	TRBV7-2	TRBJ2-6	TGTGCCAGCAGCCCTCGCTCTGGGGCCAACGTCCTGACTTTC	CASSPRSGANVLTF
.	.	TRBV21-1	TRBJ1-5	TGTGCCAGCAGCAAGTCAGGCAGGTGCCCTGATCAGCCCCAGCATTTT	CASSKSGRCPDQPQHF
few	.	TRBV28	TRBJ1-3	TGTGCCAGCAGAACAGGTGATTTCTCTGGAAACACCATATATTTT	CASRTGDFSGNTIYF
.	TRBD2	TRBV5-5	TRBJ2-7	TGTGCCAGCACCGAGACTAGCGCTACCTACGAGCAGTACTTC	CASTETSATYEQYF
.	TRBD1	TRBV5-1	TRBJ1-5	TGCGCCAGCAGCTCGACAGGGAATAGCAATCAGCCCCAGCATTTT	CASSSTGNSNQPQHF
.	.	TRBV10-3	TRBJ2-7	TGTGCCATCAGTGAGGTCCAGGGGCCCTACGAGCAGTACTTC	CAISEVQGPYEQYF
once	.	TRBV19	TRBJ1-3	TGTGCCAGTAGTATAGAGAGGAGCCGCTCTGGAAACACCATATATTTT	CASSIERSRSGNTIYF
.	.	TRBV5-1	TRBJ2-3	TGCGCCAGCAGCTTGGGACAGATAGATACGCAGTATTTT	CASSLGQIDTQYF
.	TRBD2	TRBV5-4	TRBJ2-2	TGTGCCAGCAGCCCCGGACTAGCGGGAGGGCCGGACACCGGGGAGCTGTTTTTT	CASSPGLAGGPDTGELFF